Following are 8 T cell receptor beta chains from one sample sequenced in a study of T cell repertoires in cytomegalovirus infection. From the reads, TCRdb called clonotypes with MiXCR, one entry per CDR3 protein. The table has 700,000 to 950,000 distinct CDR3 sequences, 32% seen once. No antigen has been identified for these receptors. Here the sequenced sample was cultured CD8+ T cells from PBMCs, taken from culture after CMV antigen stimulation. These receptors came from a human donor in good health (CMV status not recorded). Some clones in this sample may be carry-over from other donors' samples.

The genes are TRBV4-1 and TRBJ1-1; perhaps TRBD1 as D (6 bases). Trimming took 3 bases from V and 6 from J, leaving 14 bases between them. Germline CDR1 MGHRA, CDR2 YSYEKL. CDR3 size: 14 residues. The DNA for the CDR3 is TGCGCCAGCAGCCAGGCACAGGGTGCCTCTGAAGCTTTCTTT. Protein sequence: CASSQAQGASEAFF.

This chain connects TRBV12-3 or TRBV12-4 to TRBJ2-7; no definite D call. The CDR3 spans 16 residues. The V and J ends lost 3 bases and 1 base respectively, with 16 bases between them. The CDR3 here is CASSFWITGSSYEQYF. CDR3 nucleotides: TGTGCCAGCAGTTTTTGGATAACGGGCAGTTCCTACGAGCAGTACTTC.

The chain couples TRBV9 to TRBJ2-1; D unclear. Germline CDR1 reads SGDLS; CDR2 reads YYNGEE. The ends were cut back, 3 bases at V and 4 bases at J, with 14 bases in the middle. This CDR3 is built from 15 residues. CDR3 in amino acids: CASSASSGAYNEQFF. CDR3 in DNA: TGTGCCAGCAGCGCATCCTCAGGAGCGTACAATGAGCAGTTCTTC.

Note on this clonotype: This sequence may be a read error, since a much larger clone differs from it by one base. The chain couples TRBV7-2 to TRBJ2-4; tentative D call: TRBD2 (6 bases). V lost 5 bases to trimming and J lost 2 bases, with 13 bases between them. Germline V lookup: CDR1 SGHTA, CDR2 FQGNSA. The CDR3 is 15 residues long. The CDR3 here is CASSDEGLTKNIQYF. CDR3 in DNA: TGTGCCAGCAGCGATGAGGGACTGACCAAAAACATTCAGTACTTC.

The V call is TRBV13, the J call TRBJ1-6; D gene ambiguous. The CDR3 runs to 15 residues. V was cut by 0 bases and J by 9 bases, with 12 bases left in between. Germline CDR1 and CDR2: PRHDT and FYEKMQ (reference sequence). CDR3 in amino acids: CASSLGLEEFSPLHF. The DNA of the CDR3 is TGTGCCAGCAGCTTAGGGTTGGAGGAATTTTCACCCCTCCACTTT.

The chain employs TRBV27 and TRBJ2-7; the D is unclear. With 5 bases removed from V and 7 bases from J, the gap between germline ends came to 21 bases. The germline V gene has CDR1 MNHEY and CDR2 SMNVEV (reference sequence). CDR3 size: 15 residues. The CDR3 DNA sequence: TGTGCCAGCAGTCCTGGGGTAGTACCGCTTAGAGAGCAGTACGTC. It specifies CASSPGVVPLREQYV.

This clonotype was seen at least ten times. The chain employs TRBV12-3 or TRBV12-4 and TRBJ1-5, with 7 bases lining up with TRBD1. The CDR3 is 14 residues long. V lost 3 bases and J lost 4; bases outside the gene matches: 3. The CDR3 protein is CASSFDRVNQPQHF. In DNA, the CDR3 is TGTGCCAGCAGTTTTGACAGGGTGAATCAGCCCCAGCATTTT.

V gene TRBV2 combines with J gene TRBJ1-4, with D possibly being TRBD1 (5 bases). The V end lost 8 bases, the J end lost 6 bases, and 13 bases lay between the germline ends. Germline V gene sequence: CDR1 SNHLY, CDR2 FYNNEI. The CDR3 contains 13 residues. CDR3 sequence reads: CASGLPGDEKLFF. The CDR3 region has the DNA TGTGCCAGCGGACTCCCGGGGGATGAAAAACTGTTTTTT. Filled out from reference TRBV2 and TRBJ1-4, the complete variable domain reads EPEVTQTPSHQVTQMGQEVILRCVPISNHLYFYWYRQILGQKVEFLVSFYNNEISEKSEIFDDQFSVERPDGSNFTLKIRSTKLEDSAMYFCASGLPGDEKLFFGSGTQLSVL.